Included here is one T cell receptor (beta chain) sequence, with context. Distinct nucleotide sequences in the sample also encode this CDR3. From germline, CDR1 is SGHKS and CDR2 YYEKEE (reference sequence). Trimming shortened V by 0 bases and J by 3 bases, and 10 bases separated the two germline ends. CDR3 length equals 14 residues. The PCR made use of 60 Vbeta and 13 Jbeta primers. Profiled with immunoSEQ multiplex PCR; TCRdb holds only in-frame clones, not every one. The data show about 150,000 clones, approximately 80% seen once. The data stem from a study of cytomegalovirus exposure and HLA in healthy donors.

This sequence was found in a male donor in good health and CMV-seronegative. Sequencing was performed on PBMCs. The V and J genes are TRBV5-5 and TRBJ2-7, with D tentatively TRBD1 (5 bases). CDR3 sequence: CASSLAAGNYEQYF. In DNA, the CDR3 is TGTGCCAGCAGCTTGGCCGCAGGGAACTACGAGCAGTACTTC.